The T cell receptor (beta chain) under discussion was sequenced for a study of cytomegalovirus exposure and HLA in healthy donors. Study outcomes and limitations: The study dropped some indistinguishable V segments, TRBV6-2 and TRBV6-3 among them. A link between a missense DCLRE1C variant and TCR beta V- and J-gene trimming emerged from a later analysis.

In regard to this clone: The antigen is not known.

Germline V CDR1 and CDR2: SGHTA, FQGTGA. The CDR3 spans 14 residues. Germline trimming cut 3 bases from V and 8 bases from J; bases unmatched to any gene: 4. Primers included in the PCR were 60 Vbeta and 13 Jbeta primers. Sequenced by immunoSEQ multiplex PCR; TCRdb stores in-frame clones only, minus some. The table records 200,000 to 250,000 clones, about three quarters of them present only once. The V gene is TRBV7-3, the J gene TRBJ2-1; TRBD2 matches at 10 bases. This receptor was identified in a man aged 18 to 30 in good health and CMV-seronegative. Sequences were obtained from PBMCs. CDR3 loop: CASSFSGRKDEQFF. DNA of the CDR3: TGTGCCAGCAGCTTTAGCGGGAGGAAGGATGAGCAGTTCTTC.